Below are 14 T cell receptor beta chains sequenced from a single sample in a study of CD8 T cells in ankylosing spondylitis. TCRdb reprocessed the 5' RACE reads via MiXCR and lists one record per CDR3 protein. This sample carries about 360,000 distinct CDR3 sequences, approximately 22% of them seen once, and the ten largest clones take about an eighth. Sequencing input: blood, either unsorted or a sorted T cell fraction (not recorded which). The source of these receptors is a male donor with ankylosing spondylitis or in good health (not recorded which).

This clonotype was recorded a few times. The CDR3 here is CSASGGFNEQFF. For the CDR3, the DNA is TGCAGTGCTAGCGGGGGTTTCAATGAGCAGTTCTTC. The V gene is TRBV20-1, the J gene TRBJ2-1; possible D gene TRBD2, 6 bases. The germline gives CDR1 DFQATT, CDR2 SNEGSKA (reference sequence). The V and J ends lost 3 bases and 6 bases respectively, with 9 bases between them. The CDR3 extends over 12 amino acids.

This clonotype was found a few times. The genes are TRBV6-5 and TRBJ2-7, with 7 bases identical to TRBD1. CDR1 and CDR2 (germline): MNHEY, SVGAGI. The J segment lost 3 bases and the V segment lost 0 bases, leaving 5 bases of the junction unmatched. The length of the CDR3 is 15 residues. The DNA for the CDR3 is TGTGCCAGCAGTTACTCCGAGACAGGGATCTACGAGCAGTACTTC. Its protein product is CASSYSETGIYEQYF.

The table lists this clonotype with a few counts. The chain employs TRBV7-9 and TRBJ2-5; no clear D gene. Trimming stripped 6 bases from V and 1 base from J, with 9 bases between. The CDR3 sequence is 13 residues long. Per germline, CDR1 SEHNR and CDR2 FQNEAQ (reference sequence). The CDR3 sequence: CASSPETQETQYF. CDR3 coding DNA: TGTGCCAGCAGTCCCGAAACCCAAGAGACCCAGTACTTC.

V and J are TRBV5-6 and TRBJ2-7; either TRBD1 or TRBD2 may supply D (5 bases each). Germline assignment: CDR1 SGHDT and CDR2 YYEEEE. This CDR3 contains 15 residues. Trimming pared 6 bases from V and 5 bases from J, leaving 21 bases between. The CDR3 DNA sequence: TGTGCCAGCACCCCTTTTCCCGGGACGAGAGACGAGCAGTACTTC. Its protein is CASTPFPGTRDEQYF.

This clonotype has a handful of counts. The chain joins TRBV9 to TRBJ2-1; D is uncertain. This CDR3 is 13 amino acids long. V was cut by 2 bases and J by 10 bases, with 13 bases left in between. The germline gives CDR1 SGDLS, CDR2 YYNGEE. The CDR3 sequence: CASSVGRAWEQFF. For the CDR3, the DNA is TGTGCCAGCAGCGTTGGCCGAGCATGGGAGCAGTTCTTC. Full variable domain (rest looked up from reference TRBV9 and TRBJ2-1): DSGVTQTPKHLITATGQRVTLRCSPRSGDLSVYWYQQSLDQGLQFLIQYYNGEERAKGNILERFSAQQFPDLHSELNLSSLELGDSALYFCASSVGRAWEQFFGPGTRLTVL.

The V call is TRBV10-3, the J call TRBJ2-7; the D call may be TRBD1 or TRBD2 (5 bases each). The CDR3 runs 12 residues. Germline lookup yields CDR1 ENHRY and CDR2 SYGVKD. V dropped 2 bases and J dropped 3 bases, with 5 bases sitting between them. The chain's CDR3 is CAISEGGYEQYF. DNA of the CDR3: TGTGCCATCAGTGAGGGGGGCTACGAGCAGTACTTC.

J is TRBJ1-2 and V is TRBV4-1; D ambiguous. The V end lost 5 bases, the J end lost 2 bases, and 9 bases lay between the germline ends. CDR1 and CDR2 (germline): MGHRA, YSYEKL. This CDR3 has 13 amino acids. In DNA, the CDR3 is TGCGCCAGCAGCGGCACCGGGAACTATGGCTACACCTTC. This translates into CASSGTGNYGYTF.

This chain joins TRBV20-1 and TRBJ2-1; D not resolved. Germline V gene lookup returns CDR1 DFQATT and CDR2 SNEGSKA (reference sequence). V gave up 0 bases and J gave up 5 bases, with 5 bases separating them. The CDR3 has 12 residues. For the CDR3, the DNA is TGCAGTGCTAGAGATTGGGACAATGAGCAGTTCTTC. Protein: CSARDWDNEQFF.

The table lists this clonotype with a few counts. V usage is TRBV29-1 and J usage is TRBJ2-2, with 8 bases matching TRBD1. The CDR3 has 13 amino acids. J lost 4 bases, V lost 3 bases, and 1 base had no gene match. Germline V gene data show CDR1 as SQVTM and CDR2 as ANQGSEA. The CDR3: CSVEGTGTGELFF. CDR3 coding DNA: TGCAGCGTTGAGGGGACAGGCACCGGGGAGCTGTTTTTT.

This clonotype was counted between two and nine times. This chain connects TRBV28 to TRBJ2-6; D is unclear. The germline gives CDR1 MDHEN, CDR2 SYDVKM. The CDR3 has 16 amino acids. Trimming removed 3 bases from V and 0 bases from J, with 9 bases in between. CDR3 loop: CASSFGESSGANVLTF. DNA of the CDR3: TGTGCCAGCAGTTTCGGTGAAAGCTCTGGGGCCAACGTCCTGACTTTC. The variable domain in full, completed from reference TRBV28 and TRBJ2-6, reads DVKVTQSSRYLVKRTGEKVFLECVQDMDHENMFWYRQDPGLGLRLIYFSYDVKMKEKGDIPEGYSVSREKKERFSLILESASTNQTSMYLCASSFGESSGANVLTFGAGSRLTVL.

This clonotype was counted a few times. The chain recombines TRBV11-2 with TRBJ2-3; D might be TRBD2 (5 bases). The length of the CDR3 is 15 residues. Trimming stripped 5 bases from V and 2 bases from J, with 14 bases between. From germline, CDR1 is SGHAT and CDR2 FQNNGV. The CDR3 reads CASSPVGGHTDTQYF. The CDR3, as DNA: TGTGCCAGCAGCCCGGTAGGCGGGCACACAGATACGCAGTATTTT.

V gene TRBV15 combines with J gene TRBJ2-7; TRBD1 or TRBD2 may be the D gene (5 bases each). Trimming stripped 5 bases from V and 0 bases from J, with 8 bases between. Germline V lookup: CDR1 LNHNV, CDR2 YYDKDF (reference sequence). The CDR3 spans 13 residues. The CDR3 sequence is CATSPGTSYEQYF. For the CDR3, the DNA is TGTGCCACCAGCCCCGGGACCTCCTACGAGCAGTACTTC.

The J gene is TRBJ2-7, the V gene TRBV4-1; 9 bases line up with TRBD1. The ends lost 0 bases at V and 1 base at J; junction bases unmatched: 7. The germline V gene has CDR1 MGHRA and CDR2 YSYEKL. The CDR3 totals 17 residues. The CDR3 sequence: CASSQDHATGGSYEQYF. In DNA, the CDR3 is TGCGCCAGCAGCCAAGATCACGCGACAGGGGGGTCCTACGAGCAGTACTTC.

This clonotype was found many times. CDR3 sequence (DNA): TGTGCCACCGGACAGGGCCCCTACGAGCAGTACTTC. This gives the protein CATGQGPYEQYF. This chain joins TRBV12-3 or TRBV12-4 and TRBJ2-7; 8 bases are shared with TRBD1. This CDR3 region has 12 residues. V was pared by 10 bases and J by 2 bases, with 4 bases of the junction left unmatched.